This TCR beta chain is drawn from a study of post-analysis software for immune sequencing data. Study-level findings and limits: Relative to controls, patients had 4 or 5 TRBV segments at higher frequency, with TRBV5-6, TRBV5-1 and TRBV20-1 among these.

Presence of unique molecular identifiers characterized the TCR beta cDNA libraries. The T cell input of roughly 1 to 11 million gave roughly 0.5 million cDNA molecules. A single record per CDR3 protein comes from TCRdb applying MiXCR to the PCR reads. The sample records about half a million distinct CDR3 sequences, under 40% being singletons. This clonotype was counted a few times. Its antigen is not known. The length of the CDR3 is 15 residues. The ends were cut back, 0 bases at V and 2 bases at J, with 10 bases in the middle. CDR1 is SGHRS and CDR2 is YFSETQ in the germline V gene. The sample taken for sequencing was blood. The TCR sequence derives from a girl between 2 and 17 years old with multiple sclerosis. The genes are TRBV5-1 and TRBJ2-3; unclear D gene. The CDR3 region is CASSLEDYPTDTQYF. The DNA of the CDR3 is TGCGCCAGCAGCTTGGAAGATTACCCCACAGATACGCAGTATTTT. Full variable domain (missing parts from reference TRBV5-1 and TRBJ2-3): KAGVTQTPRYLIKTRGQQVTLSCSPISGHRSVSWYQQTPGQGLQFLFEYFSETQRNKGNFPGRFSGRQFSNSRSEMNVSTLELGDSALYLCASSLEDYPTDTQYFGPGTRLTVL.